This entry describes one T cell receptor beta chain. Some clones are missing from TCRdb's copy, which holds only in-frame ones; the method was immunoSEQ multiplex PCR. Of tens of thousands of clones in the sample, around 77% were seen once. This specimen belongs to a study of blood T cell repertoires in COVID-19. As for the study in general: COVID-19 samples, acute and convalescent, were from the United States, Italy and Spain.

CDR1 is MDHEN, CDR2 SYDVKM, per germline. This CDR3 has 15 amino acids. Trimming took 5 bases from V and 0 from J; bases not matched to a gene: 5. V is TRBV28 and J is TRBJ2-7, with 9 bases aligning to TRBD1. The sample consisted of peripheral blood. The sequence derives from a man older than 75 with active or convalescent COVID-19. For the CDR3, the DNA is TGTGCCAGCAGTAAACCGGGACAGGGCTCCTACGAGCAGTACTTC. Residues: CASSKPGQGSYEQYF.